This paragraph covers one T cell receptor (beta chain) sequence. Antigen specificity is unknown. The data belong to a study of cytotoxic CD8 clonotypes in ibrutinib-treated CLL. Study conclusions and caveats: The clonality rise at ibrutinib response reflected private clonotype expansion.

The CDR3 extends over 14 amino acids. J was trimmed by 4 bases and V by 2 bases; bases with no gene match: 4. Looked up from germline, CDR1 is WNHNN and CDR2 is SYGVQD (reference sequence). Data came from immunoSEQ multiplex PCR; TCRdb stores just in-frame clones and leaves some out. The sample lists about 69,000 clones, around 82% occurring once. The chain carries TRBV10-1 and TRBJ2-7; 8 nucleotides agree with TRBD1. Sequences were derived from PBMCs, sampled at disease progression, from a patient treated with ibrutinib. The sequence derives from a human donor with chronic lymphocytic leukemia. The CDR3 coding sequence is TGCGCCAGCAGTGAGGAGACAGGGGTATACGAGCAGTACTTC. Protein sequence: CASSEETGVYEQYF.